One and the same sample provided the 22 T cell receptor beta chains below, sequenced in a study of T cells in Graves' hyperthyroidism and ophthalmopathy. Amplification targeted TCR beta CDR3 regions from RNA transcripts. HTBI primers drove first-round RT-PCR of the TCR CDR3. One entry per CDR3 protein results from TCRdb running MiXCR on the multiplex PCR reads. The data show 550,000 to 700,000 distinct CDR3 sequences, around 45% seen once. The specimen sequenced was peripheral blood or thyroid tissue (not recorded which). The receptor set was obtained from an adult woman with Graves' disease, either hyperthyroidism or ophthalmopathy (not recorded which).

This clonotype showed up many times. V gene TRBV6-2 or TRBV6-3 combines with J gene TRBJ1-5; possibly TRBD1 for D (5 bases). V dropped 5 bases and J dropped 7 bases, with 12 bases sitting between them. Germline CDR1 is MNHEY and CDR2 is SVGEGT. The CDR3 has 13 amino acids. The CDR3 loop is CASSPLRGQPQHF. CDR3 bases: TGTGCCAGCAGTCCTTTAAGGGGCCAGCCCCAGCATTTT.

The rearrangement uses TRBV19 and TRBJ2-3; TRBD2 agrees at 10 bases. Germline V lookup: CDR1 LNHDA, CDR2 SQIVND (reference sequence). This CDR3 region has 15 residues. The V and J ends lost 6 bases and 1 base, in that order; junction bases with no gene match: 4. CDR3 loop: CASSTGTSGTDTQYF. For the CDR3, the DNA is TGTGCCAGTAGCACCGGGACTAGCGGCACAGATACGCAGTATTTT.

A word on this clonotype: The junction departs from the called germline gene at one end, perhaps through a read error. The chain uses TRBV10-3 and TRBJ1-2; D is ambiguous. Germline CDR1 is ENHRY and CDR2 is SYGVKD. The CDR3 is made up of 12 amino acids. The CDR3: CAISESNYGYTF. In DNA form, the CDR3 reads TGTGCCATCAGCGAGTCGAATTATGGCTACACCTTC.

On this clonotype: No DNA is shown, since the ends of the CDR3 on it are uncertain; the CDR3 is the one TCRdb lists. The rearrangement joins TRBV7-2 to TRBJ2-7; TRBD2, as called in the table, went unchecked against the DNA. Germline V gene data show CDR1 as SGHTA and CDR2 as FQGNSA. The CDR3 spans 20 amino acids, including both terminal residues. This chain's CDR3 is CASSFYICSAPSGGTYEQYF.

This clonotype appeared many times. This rearrangement joins TRBV10-2 to TRBJ1-6; no clear D gene. The CDR3 has 14 residues. CDR1 and CDR2 from the germline V gene are WSHSY and SAAADI. With 6 bases removed from V and 8 bases from J, the gap between germline ends came to 14 bases. In nucleotides, the CDR3 is TGCGCCAGCAGGGGCGCGGGGAACTATTCACCCCTCCACTTT. As protein: CASRGAGNYSPLHF.

The chain uses TRBV12-3 or TRBV12-4 and TRBJ2-6; 9 positions agree with TRBD1. The CDR3 is made up of 18 amino acids. The J segment lost 2 bases and the V segment lost 4 bases, leaving 9 bases of the junction unmatched. The CDR3 DNA is TGTGCCAGCAGTTGGCCGGGACAGGGCATTACTGGGGCCAACGTCCTGACTTTC. It codes for CASSWPGQGITGANVLTF.

Ten or more counts support this clonotype. CDR3 in DNA: TGTGCCAGCATGAAGAAGAACACTGAAGCTTTCTTT. Translating it yields CASMKKNTEAFF. The chain carries TRBV6-6 and TRBJ1-1, with D unclear. V was shortened by 7 bases and J by 1 base, with 7 bases between the two germline ends. CDR1 and CDR2 (germline): MNHNY, SVGAGI (reference sequence). The CDR3 has 12 amino acids.

This clonotype was found many times. This sequence joins TRBV4-2 and TRBJ1-2; the D is unclear. Germline CDR1 and CDR2: LGHNA and YNFKEQ. This CDR3 region has 14 residues. V lost 0 bases, J lost 2 bases, and 7 bases lay in between. The CDR3 region is CASSQDRRNYGYTF. In DNA form, the CDR3 reads TGTGCCAGCAGCCAAGATCGGCGCAACTATGGCTACACCTTC.

This clonotype was recorded many times. J is TRBJ1-1 and V is TRBV28; TRBD1 matches 9 bases. Germline V gene lookup returns CDR1 MDHEN and CDR2 SYDVKM. Losses at the gene ends were 1 base for V and 0 bases for J; bases not matched to a gene: 3. CDR3 size: 16 residues. Here the CDR3 reads CASSLSGTGLNTEAFF. CDR3 DNA sequence: TGTGCCAGCAGTTTATCCGGGACAGGGCTGAACACTGAAGCTTTCTTT.

This clonotype was seen more than once but under ten times. V and J are TRBV10-1 and TRBJ2-5; 7 nucleotides agree with TRBD2. Germline lookup yields CDR1 WNHNN and CDR2 SYGVQD (reference sequence). V lost 6 bases, J lost 1 base, and 8 bases stayed unmatched. This CDR3 has 15 residues. In DNA form, the CDR3 reads TGCGCCAGCAGAGGGAGGCTAGCGGTCCAAGAGACCCAGTACTTC. This translates into CASRGRLAVQETQYF.

The V gene is TRBV12-3 or TRBV12-4, the J gene TRBJ2-7; TRBD1 might be the D (5 bases). Trimming took off 4 bases at V and 5 bases at J, with 15 bases between the two ends. This CDR3 contains 14 residues. DNA for the CDR3: TGTGCCAGCAGTTACGTTCAGGGCGGCGACGAGCAGTACTTC. Amino acid sequence: CASSYVQGGDEQYF.

This clonotype was counted a few times. The chain combines TRBV19 with TRBJ2-6; D gene uncertain. There are 16 residues in the CDR3. Trimming removed 6 bases from V and 0 bases from J, with 12 bases in between. Germline V gene lookup returns CDR1 LNHDA and CDR2 SQIVND (reference sequence). CDR3: CASSFGRYSGANVLTF. The CDR3 nucleotides are TGTGCCAGTAGCTTTGGACGGTACTCTGGGGCCAACGTCCTGACTTTC.

This clonotype was observed a handful of times. The V call is TRBV10-3, the J call TRBJ1-6, with 8 nucleotides matching TRBD1. Germline lookup yields CDR1 ENHRY and CDR2 SYGVKD. The V gene end was trimmed by 2 bases and the J gene end by 10 bases; junction bases not matched to a gene: 13. The CDR3 runs to 17 residues. The CDR3 sequence is CAISETWTGKVRSPLHF. In DNA, the CDR3 is TGTGCCATCAGTGAGACCTGGACAGGGAAGGTTCGATCACCCCTCCACTTT.

The chain recombines TRBV5-8 with TRBJ1-1; TRBD1 might be the D (5 bases). Germline V gene lookup returns CDR1 SGHTS and CDR2 YDEGEE. V was trimmed by 2 bases and J by 11 bases, leaving 16 bases between them. This CDR3 spans 13 amino acids. The CDR3, as DNA: TGTGCCAGCAGCTTTGGGGTCTCTGGGGCCGCTTTCTTT. It translates to CASSFGVSGAAFF.

The chain employs TRBV9 and TRBJ1-2; 7 positions match TRBD1. Losses at the gene ends were 3 bases for V and 3 bases for J; bases not matched to a gene: 5. CDR3 size: 14 residues. Per the germline V gene, CDR1 is SGDLS and CDR2 is YYNGEE. The CDR3, as DNA: TGTGCCAGCAGCGGACGACAGGGCCACTATGGCTACACCTTC. It specifies CASSGRQGHYGYTF.

The chain links TRBV6-5 to TRBJ2-6; D is ambiguous. Deletions cut 5 bases from V and 5 bases from J, with 13 bases between. The CDR3 covers 15 residues. The germline V gene has CDR1 MNHEY and CDR2 SVGAGI. CDR3 nucleotides: TGTGCCAGCAGTCCGCTGGTCGATCGGGCCAACGTCCTGACTTTC. This codes for CASSPLVDRANVLTF.

This clonotype was counted many times. The V gene is TRBV20-1, the J gene TRBJ2-5; 7 positions match TRBD2. This CDR3 is built from 15 residues. Trimming took 6 bases from V and 2 from J; bases not matched to a gene: 12. Germline CDR1 DFQATT, CDR2 SNEGSKA (reference sequence). CDR3 nucleotides: TGCAGTGCCCTGGGGGGGAGGGTTTTACAAGAGACCCAGTACTTC. It yields the protein CSALGGRVLQETQYF.

A few counts support this clonotype. This sequence joins TRBV4-1 and TRBJ2-7; 11 bases align to TRBD2. The CDR3 sequence is 16 residues long. J was trimmed by 1 base and V by 1 base; bases with no gene match: 3. The V gene's germline CDR1 is MGHRA and CDR2 YSYEKL. In nucleotides, the CDR3 is TGCGCCAGCAGCCAAGCTAGCGGGGGGTCTTCCTACGAGCAGTACTTC. Translated: CASSQASGGSSYEQYF.

Concerning this clonotype itself: A read error may be the cause here, since a much bigger clone is one base away. This chain links TRBV27 with TRBJ2-7; possibly TRBD2 for D (6 bases). In germline, CDR1 is MNHEY, CDR2 SMNVEV (reference sequence). V lost 7 bases, J lost 11 bases, and 18 bases lay in between. The CDR3 loop spans 12 amino acids. CDR3 in DNA: TGTGCCAGCAATTCGACTAGTTTACCAAAGTACTTC. Translated, it gives CASNSTSLPKYF.

The J gene is TRBJ2-5, the V gene TRBV10-3; 9 bases are shared with TRBD1. The trim removed 2 bases at V and 3 bases at J, leaving 7 bases unmatched. The germline gives CDR1 ENHRY, CDR2 SYGVKD. The CDR3 loop spans 16 amino acids. CDR3 nucleotides: TGTGCCATCAGTGAGCCATCCGGGACAGGGAAAGAGACCCAGTACTTC. It codes for CAISEPSGTGKETQYF.

The rearrangement uses TRBV7-2 and TRBJ2-2, with 9 positions matching TRBD1. The CDR3 runs to 17 residues. The V gene end was trimmed by 4 bases and the J gene end by 5 bases; junction bases not matched to a gene: 11. CDR1 SGHTA and CDR2 FQGNSA come from the germline V gene. The CDR3 DNA is TGTGCCAGCAGCTCTAGACAGGGGGGGAGGAGGACCGGGGAGCTGTTTTTT. Amino acid sequence: CASSSRQGGRRTGELFF.

This clonotype is a singleton in its sample. J is TRBJ2-7 and V is TRBV12-3 or TRBV12-4; possible D gene TRBD1, 6 bases. Deletions cut 6 bases from V and 3 bases from J, with 15 bases between. This CDR3 region has 14 residues. CDR3 nucleotide sequence: TGTGCCAGCAGCTACCGGGACACAGTCTACGAGCAGTACTTC. Protein sequence: CASSYRDTVYEQYF.